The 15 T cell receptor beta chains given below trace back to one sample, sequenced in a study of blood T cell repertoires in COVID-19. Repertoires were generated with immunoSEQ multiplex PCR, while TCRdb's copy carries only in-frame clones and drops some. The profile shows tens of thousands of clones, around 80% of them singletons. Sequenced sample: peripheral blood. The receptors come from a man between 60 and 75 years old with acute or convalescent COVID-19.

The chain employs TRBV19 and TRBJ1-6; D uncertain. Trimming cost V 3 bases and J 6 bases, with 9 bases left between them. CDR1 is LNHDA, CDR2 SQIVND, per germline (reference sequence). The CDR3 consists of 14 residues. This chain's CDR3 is CASSIGSTNSPLHF. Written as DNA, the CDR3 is TGTGCCAGTAGTATCGGGAGTACTAATTCACCCCTCCACTTT.

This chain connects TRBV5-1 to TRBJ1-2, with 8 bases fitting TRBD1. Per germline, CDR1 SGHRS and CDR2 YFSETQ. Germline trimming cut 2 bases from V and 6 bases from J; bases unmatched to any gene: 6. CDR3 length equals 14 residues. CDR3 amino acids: CASSFGQGLDGYTF. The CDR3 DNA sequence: TGCGCCAGCAGCTTTGGACAGGGACTGGATGGCTACACCTTC. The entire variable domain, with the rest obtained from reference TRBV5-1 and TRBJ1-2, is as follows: KAGVTQTPRYLIKTRGQQVTLSCSPISGHRSVSWYQQTPGQGLQFLFEYFSETQRNKGNFPGRFSGRQFSNSRSEMNVSTLELGDSALYLCASSFGQGLDGYTFGSGTRLTVV.

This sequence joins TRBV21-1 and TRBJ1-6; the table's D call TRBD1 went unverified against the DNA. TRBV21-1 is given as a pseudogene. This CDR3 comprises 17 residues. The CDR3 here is CASSKSPRTGLNSPLHF. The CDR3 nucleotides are TGTGCCAGCAGCAAATCCCCGCGGACAGGCCTTAATTCACCCCTCCACTTT.

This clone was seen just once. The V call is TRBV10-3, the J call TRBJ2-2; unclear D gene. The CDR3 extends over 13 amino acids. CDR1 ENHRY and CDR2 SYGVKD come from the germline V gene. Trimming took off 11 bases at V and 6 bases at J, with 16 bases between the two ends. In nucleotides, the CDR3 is TGTGCCGCCGCCACCACATTACCCGGGGAGCTGTTTTTT. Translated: CAAATTLPGELFF.

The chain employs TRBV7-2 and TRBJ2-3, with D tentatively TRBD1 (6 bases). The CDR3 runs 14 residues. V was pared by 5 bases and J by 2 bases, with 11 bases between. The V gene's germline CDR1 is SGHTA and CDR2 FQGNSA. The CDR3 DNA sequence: TGTGCCAGCAGCCTAACAGGGTACACAGATACGCAGTATTTT. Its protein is CASSLTGYTDTQYF.

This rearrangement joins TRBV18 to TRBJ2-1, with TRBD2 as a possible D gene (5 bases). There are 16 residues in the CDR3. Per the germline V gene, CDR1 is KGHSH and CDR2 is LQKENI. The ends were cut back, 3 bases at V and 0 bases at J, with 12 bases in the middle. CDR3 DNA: TGTGCCAGCTCACCGCGGGCCCGAGGCTCCTACAATGAGCAGTTCTTC. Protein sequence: CASSPRARGSYNEQFF.

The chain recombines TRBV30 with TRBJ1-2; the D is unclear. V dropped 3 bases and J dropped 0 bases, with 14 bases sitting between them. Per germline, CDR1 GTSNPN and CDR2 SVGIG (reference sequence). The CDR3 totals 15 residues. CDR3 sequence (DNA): TGTGCCTGGAGCATCGGGTCACGAGCTAACTATGGCTACACCTTC. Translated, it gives CAWSIGSRANYGYTF.

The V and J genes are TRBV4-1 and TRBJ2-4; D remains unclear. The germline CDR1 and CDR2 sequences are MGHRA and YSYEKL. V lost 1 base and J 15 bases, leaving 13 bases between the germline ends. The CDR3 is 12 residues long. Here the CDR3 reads CASSQGGGRLYF. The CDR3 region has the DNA TGCGCCAGCAGCCAAGGTGGTGGCAGGCTGTACTTC.

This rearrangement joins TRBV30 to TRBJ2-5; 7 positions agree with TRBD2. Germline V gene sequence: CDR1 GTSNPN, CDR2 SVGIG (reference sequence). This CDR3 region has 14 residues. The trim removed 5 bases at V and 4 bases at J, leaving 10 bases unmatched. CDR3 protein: CAWGAGVGRETQYF. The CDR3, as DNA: TGTGCCTGGGGGGCGGGGGTCGGGCGAGAGACCCAGTACTTC.

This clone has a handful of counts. The CDR3 DNA sequence: TGTGCCAGCATCTCAAGGGGTTTTTATAGCAATCAGCCCCAGCATTTT. This encodes CASISRGFYSNQPQHF. The chain uses TRBV28 and TRBJ1-5, with TRBD1 as a possible D gene (5 bases). The V gene lost 7 bases and the J gene lost 0 bases, with 16 bases spanning the gap. CDR1 and CDR2 (germline): MDHEN, SYDVKM. The CDR3 runs to 16 residues.

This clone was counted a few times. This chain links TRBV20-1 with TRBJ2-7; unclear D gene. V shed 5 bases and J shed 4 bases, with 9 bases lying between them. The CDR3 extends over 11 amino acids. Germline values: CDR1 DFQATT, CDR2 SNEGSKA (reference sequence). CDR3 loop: CSAGYRYEQYF. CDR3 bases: TGCAGTGCTGGATACAGATACGAGCAGTACTTC.

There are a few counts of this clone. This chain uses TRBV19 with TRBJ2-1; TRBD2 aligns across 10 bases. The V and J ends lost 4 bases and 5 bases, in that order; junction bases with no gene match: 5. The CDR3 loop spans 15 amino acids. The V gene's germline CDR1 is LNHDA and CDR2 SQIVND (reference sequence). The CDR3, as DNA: TGTGCCAGTAGTACTCTAGCGGGGGTGAACAATGAGCAGTTCTTC. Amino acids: CASSTLAGVNNEQFF.

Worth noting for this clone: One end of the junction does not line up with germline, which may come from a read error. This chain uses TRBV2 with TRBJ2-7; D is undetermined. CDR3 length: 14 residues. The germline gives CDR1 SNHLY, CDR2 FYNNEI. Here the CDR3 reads CASREGQSWYEQYF. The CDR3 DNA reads TGTGCCAGCAGGGAAGGTCAGTCGTGGTACGAGCAGTACTTC.

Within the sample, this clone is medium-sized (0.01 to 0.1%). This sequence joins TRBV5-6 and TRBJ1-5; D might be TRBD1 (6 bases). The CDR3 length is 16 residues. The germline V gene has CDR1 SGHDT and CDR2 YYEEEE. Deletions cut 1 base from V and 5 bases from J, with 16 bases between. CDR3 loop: CASSLLNRAGDQPQHF. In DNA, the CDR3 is TGTGCCAGCAGCTTGTTGAACAGGGCGGGAGATCAGCCCCAGCATTTT.

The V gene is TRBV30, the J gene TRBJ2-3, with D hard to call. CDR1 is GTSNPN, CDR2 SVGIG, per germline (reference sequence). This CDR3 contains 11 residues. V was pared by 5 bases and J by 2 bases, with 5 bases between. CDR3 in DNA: TGTGCCTGGGCCGTCACAGATACGCAGTATTTT. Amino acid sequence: CAWAVTDTQYF.